This TCR beta chain stems from a study of blood T cell repertoires in COVID-19. TCRdb keeps only in-frame clones here, not all; method: immunoSEQ multiplex PCR. The data show under 200,000 clones, roughly 84% seen once. Trimming stripped 3 bases from V and 5 bases from J, with 7 bases between. This CDR3 has 13 residues. The germline V gene encodes CDR1 MRHNA and CDR2 SNTAGT. This clone was observed many times. The receptor's source is a man aged 45-65 years with active or convalescent COVID-19. The sequenced sample consisted of peripheral blood. V usage is TRBV6-4 and J usage is TRBJ2-2; D gene ambiguous. The CDR3 protein is CASSDTETGELFF. The CDR3 DNA follows: TGTGCCAGCAGTGATACTGAAACCGGGGAGCTGTTTTTT.